This TCR beta chain derives from a study of cytomegalovirus exposure and HLA in healthy donors. As for the study in general: Earlier results showed almost 120 million unique TCR beta sequences derived from 150 million to 200 million T cells.

About this clone: No antigen is known for it.

Germline lookup yields CDR1 SGHRS and CDR2 YFSETQ. With V trimmed by 0 bases and J by 5 bases, 6 bases remained unmatched. The CDR3 extends over 15 amino acids. Findings of the study overall: Based on reports, TCR beta sequences accurately predicted HLA-A and HLA-B alleles for most subjects. The investigators catalogued 150 or so TCR beta chains as cytomegalovirus-associated.

PCR primers comprised 60 Vbeta and 13 Jbeta primers. Data came from immunoSEQ multiplex PCR; TCRdb stores just in-frame clones and leaves some out. The sample has roughly 120,000 clones, around 80% seen once. The material sequenced was PBMCs. The TCR comes from a man aged 30 to 45 in good health and CMV-seropositive. This chain uses TRBV5-1 with TRBJ2-5; 8 nucleotides align to TRBD2. The CDR3 is CASSLAGTSDETQYF. CDR3 DNA sequence: TGCGCCAGCAGCTTGGCCGGGACTAGTGACGAGACCCAGTACTTC. Full variable domain (outside the CDR3, taken from reference TRBV5-1 and TRBJ2-5): KAGVTQTPRYLIKTRGQQVTLSCSPISGHRSVSWYQQTPGQGLQFLFEYFSETQRNKGNFPGRFSGRQFSNSRSEMNVSTLELGDSALYLCASSLAGTSDETQYFGPGTRLLVL.